What follows is one T cell receptor (beta chain) and its context. Its target is not known. Clones were read by immunoSEQ multiplex PCR, and TCRdb kept only the in-frame ones, dropping some. The sample carries a few million clones, just under 95% recorded once. This sample is part of a study of shared clonotypes between healthy human individuals. The study, taken as a whole, reports: Sharing of clonotypes among donors was expected to vary with sequencing depth. Sampling was confined to blood; repertoires within tissues likely differ.

In germline, CDR1 is MNHNY, CDR2 SVGAGI (reference sequence). The CDR3 spans 14 residues. With V trimmed by 6 bases and J by 4 bases, 6 bases remained unmatched. The origin of this receptor is a man younger than 35 in good health. Some clones in this sample may be carry-over from other donors' samples. Sequencing used naive CD4+ T cells from PBMCs. Subset: CD45RA+ positively selected. The rearrangement links TRBV6-6 to TRBJ2-3; 8 nucleotides match TRBD1. CDR3 coding DNA: TGTGCCAGCAGCTTAGACAGGGGCCCAGATACGCAGTATTTT. Translation: CASSLDRGPDTQYF.